Listed here are 13 T cell receptor beta chains from one sample, sequenced in a study of blood T cell repertoires in COVID-19 (TCRdb year 2020). Receptor amplification or capture employed the immunoSEQ multiplex PCR assay. As stored in TCRdb, this immuneACCESS dataset retains in-frame rearrangements with V and J assigned. A fraction of the clones does not appear; measured against another copy, unresolved V genes explain less than half of the discrepancy, and the remainder lacks a known reason. This sample gives some 270,000 clones in total; roughly nine tenths of them show up just once. The leading ten clones occupy roughly 8.5% of the sample. The material sequenced was peripheral blood. These receptors all come from a man in his forties or fifties with active or convalescent COVID-19.

This clone was picked up a small number of times. The chain links TRBV6-5 to TRBJ2-1; maybe TRBD2 (5 bases). The length of the CDR3 is 12 residues. V dropped 11 bases and J dropped 7 bases, with 15 bases sitting between them. Germline V CDR1 and CDR2: MNHEY, SVGAGI. The CDR3 DNA is TGTGCCCCCCATGCCAGGAGGAATGAGCAGTTCTTC. Translating it yields CAPHARRNEQFF.

V is TRBV2 and J is TRBJ1-6; 8 bases line up with TRBD1. Germline loops: CDR1 SNHLY, CDR2 FYNNEI. The CDR3 length is 17 residues. V lost 7 bases, J lost 6 bases, and 14 bases stayed unmatched. CDR3 nucleotides: TGTGCCAGCACTTCCCTCAGGGGGCGCTTGGCTAATTCACCCCTCCACTTT. Protein: CASTSLRGRLANSPLHF.

The chain has TRBV5-6 and TRBJ2-1; 8 positions match TRBD1. Germline V gene sequence: CDR1 SGHDT, CDR2 YYEEEE. The CDR3 sequence is 15 residues long. V gave up 5 bases and J gave up 5 bases; unmatched junction bases: 9. The CDR3 spells CASREGTGVNNEQFF. The CDR3 bases are TGTGCCAGCAGGGAGGGGACAGGCGTAAACAATGAGCAGTTCTTC.

V usage is TRBV4-2 and J usage is TRBJ1-4; TRBD1 might be the D (6 bases). CDR1 is LGHNA and CDR2 is YNFKEQ in the germline V gene. Trimming left V 2 bases short and J 3 bases short, with 16 bases between. The CDR3 is 17 residues long. As DNA, the CDR3 is TGTGCCAGCAGCCAAATTAAAAGGGGGGGGTCTAATGAAAAACTGTTTTTT. It translates to CASSQIKRGGSNEKLFF.

The rearrangement links TRBV18 to TRBJ2-7, with 10 bases that match TRBD2. CDR1 and CDR2 from the germline V gene are KGHSH and LQKENI. J gave up 7 bases and V 2 bases, and 5 bases lay outside the gene matches. The CDR3 has 14 residues. CDR3 loop: CASSPSSGSREQYF. CDR3 bases: TGTGCCAGCTCACCATCTAGCGGGAGTCGAGAGCAGTACTTC.

This sequence joins TRBV30 and TRBJ1-2, with a weak D call TRBD1 (6 bases). Germline lookup yields CDR1 GTSNPN and CDR2 SVGIG (reference sequence). The CDR3 extends over 12 amino acids. CDR3 sequence (DNA): TGTGCGGCGGGAGGGGGAGAGGATGGCTACACCTTC. Translated, it gives CAAGGGEDGYTF.

The chain links TRBV11-3 to TRBJ2-5; TRBD2 is a possible D gene (6 bases). The germline V gene has CDR1 SGHNT and CDR2 YENEEA. V lost 6 bases and J lost 5, with 19 bases in between. CDR3 length: 15 amino acids. CDR3 region: CASSLDGLSGETQYF. CDR3 nucleotide sequence: TGTGCCAGCAGTTTGGACGGACTATCGGGGGAGACCCAGTACTTC.

The chain is built from TRBV7-8 and TRBJ1-6; no clear D gene. The CDR3 consists of 14 residues. From germline, CDR1 is SGHVS and CDR2 FQNEAQ. V was trimmed by 6 bases and J by 5 bases, leaving 11 bases between them. CDR3 residues: CASSFIADNSPLHF. Written as DNA, the CDR3 is TGTGCCAGCAGTTTCATAGCGGATAATTCACCCCTCCACTTT.

This chain links TRBV7-8 with TRBJ1-5; 9 nucleotides match TRBD1. V shed 3 bases, J shed 6 bases, and the junction held 6 bases outside the gene matches. The CDR3 contains 15 residues. In germline, CDR1 is SGHVS, CDR2 FQNEAQ. The CDR3 protein is CASSFGTGSGQPQHF. The CDR3 DNA reads TGTGCCAGCAGCTTTGGGACAGGGAGCGGTCAGCCCCAGCATTTT.

The chain joins TRBV30 to TRBJ2-2, with TRBD2 matching 8 bases. Germline trimming cut 4 bases from V and 3 bases from J; bases unmatched to any gene: 7. CDR1 and CDR2 from the germline V gene are GTSNPN and SVGIG (reference sequence). The CDR3 totals 15 residues. In nucleotides, the CDR3 is TGTGCCTGGAAAACAGCCGGGGGGGACACCGGGGAGCTGTTTTTT. It translates to CAWKTAGGDTGELFF.

The chain has TRBV4-2 and TRBJ2-7, with TRBD2 as a possible D gene (5 bases). The CDR3 is 16 residues long. CDR1 is LGHNA and CDR2 is YNFKEQ in the germline V gene. The V and J ends lost 0 bases and 6 bases respectively, with 18 bases between them. CDR3 nucleotide sequence: TGTGCCAGCAGCCAAGATTGGGTCGGGGTCTTGGGCGAGCAGTACTTC. This translates into CASSQDWVGVLGEQYF.

This clone has more than one count but fewer than ten. This rearrangement joins TRBV27 to TRBJ2-7; D gene ambiguous. CDR3 length: 11 residues. CDR1 and CDR2 (germline): MNHEY, SMNVEV (reference sequence). V lost 4 bases and J 3 bases, leaving 4 bases between the germline ends. This CDR3 is CASSSNYEQYF. The CDR3 DNA reads as TGTGCCAGCAGTTCTAACTACGAGCAGTACTTC.

CDR3 sequence (DNA): TGTGCCAGCAGTCTGGACTGGTTGGAAAAACTGTTTTTT. Residues: CASSLDWLEKLFF. The rearrangement links TRBV2 to TRBJ1-4; no firm D call. The CDR3 extends over 13 amino acids. Looked up from germline, CDR1 is SNHLY and CDR2 is FYNNEI. V lost 5 bases and J lost 8, with 12 bases in between.